The present T cell receptor beta chain was sequenced within a study of T cells after yellow fever vaccination. Overall study findings and caveats: The study found a weaker secondary response that peaked faster, day 5 versus 15. Abundant clonotypes (contaminants from the bulk population) could be present in FACS-sorted repertoires. Among all clonotypes, a small share was observed in both CD4 and CD8 compartments.

Germline loops: CDR1 LNHDA, CDR2 SQIVND (reference sequence). CDR3 length equals 14 residues. The V end was cut by 5 bases, the J end by 9 bases, with 14 bases between. With regard to this clonotype: Its antigen is undetermined.

A process of 5'RACE template switching, which added a universal primer site and UMIs, was used to make TCR cDNA. MiXCR, run by TCRdb on the 5' RACE reads, gives a single entry per CDR3 protein. This sample yields roughly 120,000 distinct CDR3 sequences, of which around 8% are seen a single time; about 25% belongs to the top ten. This receptor was identified in a man aged 30 to 39 who received the YFV17D yellow fever vaccine. This chain joins TRBV19 and TRBJ1-6, with D perhaps matching TRBD1 (5 bases). The specimen was CD8+ T cells sorted from PBMCs, collected 45 days after the yellow fever booster vaccination. The CDR3 bases are TGTGCCAGTAGTCCGGGACTTTTTATTTCACCCCTCCACTTT. Encoded protein: CASSPGLFISPLHF.